The subject of this entry is one T cell receptor beta chain. Antigen unknown. The data were obtained in a study of OX40 agonist ivuxolimab in advanced cancers. Study-wide background: Patients assigned to dose escalation were diagnosed with hepatocellular carcinoma, melanoma, renal cell or head and neck cancer. Partial response was recorded in three patients: one hepatocellular carcinoma and two cutaneous melanoma cases.

Produced via immunoSEQ multiplex PCR; TCRdb's table is partial and in-frame only. The table includes approximately 84,000 clones, 89% detected once. Study-wide results and limits: The study found among the lowest clonal expansion in partial responders at 0.1-3.0 mg/kg.

The CDR3 loop spans 14 amino acids. Trimming cost V 1 base and J 2 bases, with 9 bases left between them. CDR1 is MNHEY and CDR2 is SMNVEV in the germline V gene (reference sequence). The receptor was derived from an adult with an advanced solid tumor such as melanoma, head and neck, liver or kidney cancer. This material consisted of CD4+ or CD8+ T cells sorted from blood, taken in a trial of the OX40 agonist ivuxolimab. The V call is TRBV27, the J call TRBJ2-7, with D uncertain. CDR3 sequence (DNA): TGTGCCAGCAGTTTATATGTCAGGACCTACGAGCAGTACTTC. Translated: CASSLYVRTYEQYF.